Each of the 20 T cell receptor beta chains below was sequenced from the same sample in a study of T-cell memory formation after mild COVID-19 (dated by TCRdb to 2020 to 2022). To prepare the library, 5' RACE was applied. The data were produced on an Illumina NovaSeq 6000. The raw public reads went through TCRdb reprocessing: fastp at Q25, MiXCR clone calling, in-frame beta chains kept. Identical CDR3 protein sequences are pooled into one entry, listed with their most common genes and DNA. The sample table shows 400,000 to 500,000 distinct CDR3 sequences, and over 15% are seen once. The ten largest clones add up to 8.4% of the sample. The sequencing input was PBMCs or a T cell subset sorted from them (not recorded which). The receptors were gathered from an adult woman who had mild COVID-19 (a few samples of this study predate the infection). The sample titles of this study are shuffled in the database, so cell type and time point are left out; the donor was told from shared clones.

The gene calls are TRBV29-1 and TRBJ1-2, with D uncertain. This CDR3 comprises 12 residues. Per the germline V gene, CDR1 is SQVTM and CDR2 is ANQGSEA. V shed 7 bases and J shed 8 bases, with 17 bases lying between them. The CDR3 sequence: CSGVNGAGGYTF. The CDR3 DNA reads TGCAGCGGCGTTAATGGAGCGGGCGGCTACACCTTC.

This clonotype occurred a few times. This chain uses TRBV15 with TRBJ1-2; 9 nucleotides match TRBD1. This CDR3 is 14 amino acids long. With V trimmed by 6 bases and J by 7 bases, 9 bases remained unmatched. The germline V gene has CDR1 LNHNV and CDR2 YYDKDF (reference sequence). This chain's CDR3 is CATSHPGQGRGYTF. DNA for the CDR3: TGTGCCACCAGTCATCCGGGACAGGGACGTGGCTACACCTTC. The full variable domain, rest sourced from reference TRBV15 and TRBJ1-2, is DAMVIQNPRYQVTQFGKPVTLSCSQTLNHNVMYWYQQKSSQAPKLLFHYYDKDFNNEADTPDNFQSRRPNTSFCFLDIRSPGLGDTAMYLCATSHPGQGRGYTFGSGTRLTVV.

This clonotype was seen a handful of times. The chain joins TRBV24-1 to TRBJ1-2; weak D call: TRBD1 (5 bases). The CDR3 has 12 amino acids. The germline CDR1 and CDR2 sequences are KGHDR and SFDVKD. V dropped 8 bases and J dropped 4 bases, with 10 bases sitting between them. CDR3 region: CATICGGYGYTF. The CDR3 region has the DNA TGTGCCACCATTTGCGGGGGCTATGGCTACACCTTC.

In this sample, this clonotype turned up a few times. The chain joins TRBV5-6 to TRBJ2-5, with 12 bases lining up with TRBD2. The junction had 3 bases not matched to a gene; V was cut back by 2 bases and J by 1 base. In germline, CDR1 is SGHDT, CDR2 YYEEEE. This CDR3 comprises 16 residues. The CDR3 DNA reads as TGTGCCAGCAGCTTACGGACTAGCGGGACCCAAGAGACCCAGTACTTC. Protein: CASSLRTSGTQETQYF. Full variable domain (rest looked up from reference TRBV5-6 and TRBJ2-5): DAGVTQSPTHLIKTRGQQVTLRCSPKSGHDTVSWYQQALGQGPQFIFQYYEEEERQRGNFPDRFSGHQFPNYSSELNVNALLLGDSALYLCASSLRTSGTQETQYFGPGTRLLVL.

DNA for the CDR3: TGTGCCAGCAGCTTAGTCGGACAGGGGAACACTGAAGCTTTCTTT. Translation gives CASSLVGQGNTEAFF. V is TRBV7-2 and J is TRBJ1-1; 8 nucleotides align to TRBD1. The CDR3 has 15 residues. V lost 1 base and J lost 1; bases outside the gene matches: 2. Germline lookup yields CDR1 SGHTA and CDR2 FQGNSA.

The chain combines TRBV29-1 with TRBJ1-2; tentatively, D is TRBD1 (5 bases). Per germline, CDR1 SQVTM and CDR2 ANQGSEA. The V end lost 2 bases, the J end lost 4 bases, and 11 bases lay between the germline ends. The CDR3 consists of 13 residues. The CDR3: CSVEIGDGYGYTF. The CDR3 nucleotides read TGCAGCGTTGAAATAGGGGACGGCTATGGCTACACCTTC.

The chain couples TRBV18 to TRBJ1-4; possibly TRBD1 for D (6 bases). This CDR3 region has 15 residues. The germline gives CDR1 KGHSH, CDR2 LQKENI. Trimming removed 1 base at V and 8 bases at J, with 14 bases between. The CDR3 is CASSPLVGGPEKLFF. The CDR3 nucleotides are TGTGCCAGCTCACCACTGGTTGGGGGGCCGGAAAAACTGTTTTTT.

The genes are TRBV29-1 and TRBJ1-1; D is undetermined. V was clipped by 7 bases and J by 3 bases, with 9 bases between them. Germline values: CDR1 SQVTM, CDR2 ANQGSEA. CDR3 length equals 11 residues. The chain's CDR3 is CSGNRYTEAFF. The CDR3 DNA reads as TGCAGCGGAAACCGGTACACTGAAGCTTTCTTT.

This clonotype was counted a few times. The CDR3 reads CASSLVEYGYTF. CDR3 bases: TGTGCCAGCAGCTTGGTTGAGTATGGCTACACCTTC. The chain combines TRBV5-6 with TRBJ1-2; D remains unclear. CDR3 length: 12 amino acids. Trimming left V 0 bases short and J 5 bases short, with 5 bases between. Germline lookup yields CDR1 SGHDT and CDR2 YYEEEE.

This clonotype was counted a few times. This chain uses TRBV29-1 with TRBJ2-3; D not certain. The germline CDR1 and CDR2 sequences are SQVTM and ANQGSEA. The CDR3 has 12 residues. Trimming removed 7 bases from V and 2 bases from J, with 10 bases in between. CDR3 loop: CSAVETTDTQYF. The CDR3 DNA reads TGCAGCGCTGTGGAGACCACAGATACGCAGTATTTT.

This clonotype turned up a few times. The CDR3 sequence: CASSPGRPDNSPLHF. CDR3 nucleotides: TGTGCCAGCTCACCGGGGCGGCCCGATAATTCACCCCTCCACTTT. This rearrangement joins TRBV18 to TRBJ1-6; D may be TRBD1 (5 bases). V lost 3 bases and J 5 bases, leaving 11 bases between the germline ends. The V gene's germline CDR1 is KGHSH and CDR2 LQKENI. This CDR3 comprises 15 residues.

The V call is TRBV4-1, the J call TRBJ1-2; maybe TRBD1 (6 bases). Trimming left V 4 bases short and J 5 bases short, with 14 bases between. The germline gives CDR1 MGHRA, CDR2 YSYEKL. The CDR3 is 14 amino acids. CDR3: CASSLQGVGYGYTF. For the CDR3, the DNA is TGCGCCAGCAGCCTACAGGGAGTTGGGTATGGCTACACCTTC.

This clonotype was counted a few times. The chain has TRBV19 and TRBJ1-1, with 8 bases lining up with TRBD1. The CDR3 loop spans 15 amino acids. Germline V lookup: CDR1 LNHDA, CDR2 SQIVND (reference sequence). After removal of 5 bases from V and 4 bases from J, the junction contained 9 bases not matched to a gene. CDR3 bases: TGTGCCAGTAGTCCCCAGGGGGCCGGTGTCACTGAAGCTTTCTTT. This sequence encodes CASSPQGAGVTEAFF.

The chain carries TRBV5-4 and TRBJ1-1; tentative D call: TRBD1 (5 bases). Germline values: CDR1 SGHNT, CDR2 YYREEE (reference sequence). V was clipped by 0 bases and J by 6 bases, with 12 bases between them. The CDR3 covers 14 residues. CDR3 sequence reads: CASSLEGRDPEAFF. The CDR3 DNA sequence: TGTGCCAGCAGCTTGGAGGGCAGGGACCCTGAAGCTTTCTTT.

This sequence joins TRBV6-5 and TRBJ1-2; D is unresolved. Germline lookup yields CDR1 MNHEY and CDR2 SVGAGI. The CDR3 has 13 amino acids. The germline V and J ends were trimmed by 2 bases and 7 bases, with 11 bases remaining between them. As DNA, the CDR3 is TGTGCCAGCAGTTACAAGGTCCGGCTTGGCTACACCTTC. It translates to CASSYKVRLGYTF.

This clonotype showed up many times. The genes are TRBV11-3 and TRBJ2-3; 10 nucleotides line up with TRBD1. The CDR3 has 15 amino acids. Germline CDR1 is SGHNT and CDR2 is YENEEA. The V segment lost 1 base and the J segment 4 bases; nucleotides outside the gene matches: 2. Written as DNA, the CDR3 is TGTGCCAGCAGCTTAGGACAGGGGGCCGCAGATACGCAGTATTTT. The encoded protein is CASSLGQGAADTQYF.

This clonotype was recorded many times. The chain links TRBV30 to TRBJ1-2; D not resolved. Germline CDR1 reads GTSNPN; CDR2 reads SVGIG (reference sequence). The CDR3 extends over 12 amino acids. V lost 3 bases and J lost 3, with 8 bases in between. The CDR3 DNA is TGTGCCTGGAGCCGGACGGACTATGGCTACACCTTC. Translation: CAWSRTDYGYTF. The full variable domain, completed using reference TRBV30 and TRBJ1-2, is SQTIHQWPATLVQPVGSPLSLECTVEGTSNPNLYWYRQAAGRGLQLLFYSVGIGQISSEVPQNLSASRPQDRQFILSSKKLLLSDSGFYLCAWSRTDYGYTFGSGTRLTVV.

The chain has TRBV19 and TRBJ1-1; 8 bases fit TRBD1. Looked up from germline, CDR1 is LNHDA and CDR2 is SQIVND (reference sequence). The J segment lost 4 bases and the V segment lost 2 bases, leaving 6 bases of the junction unmatched. The CDR3 contains 15 residues. The CDR3 DNA follows: TGTGCCAGTAGTATACCAGGGGGCGCAGCCACTGAAGCTTTCTTT. It specifies CASSIPGGAATEAFF.

The V gene is TRBV7-8, the J gene TRBJ2-7; TRBD1 aligns across 8 bases. CDR1 and CDR2 (germline): SGHVS, FQNEAQ. J was trimmed by 5 bases and V by 5 bases; bases with no gene match: 11. This CDR3 region has 15 residues. The CDR3 DNA reads as TGTGCCAGCAGCCCTCAGGGGGCGCAGAGTGACGAGCAGTACTTC. This translates into CASSPQGAQSDEQYF.

The chain uses TRBV24-1 and TRBJ2-2; 8 positions match TRBD1. The CDR3 runs 17 residues. Per the germline V gene, CDR1 is KGHDR and CDR2 is SFDVKD. The V gene end was trimmed by 5 bases and the J gene end by 2 bases; junction bases not matched to a gene: 9. In DNA, the CDR3 is TGTGCCACCAGTGCGACGAACAGGGGGAGCAACACCGGGGAGCTGTTTTTT. Amino acids: CATSATNRGSNTGELFF.